This is a list of T cell receptor beta chains from one sample in a study of cytomegalovirus exposure and HLA in healthy donors. Using immunoSEQ multiplex PCR, the repertoire was profiled, and TCRdb retains in-frame clones only, with some absent. The sample has about 160,000 clones, around 92% seen once. Sequenced: PBMCs. The receptors here all came from a woman aged 18 to 35 in good health and CMV-seropositive. Both conserved end residues are part of each CDR3. The D gene is left open where the match is weak. Rows give clone size only sometimes, using once, few, many, or a class for an expanded clone.

v_call	j_call	d_call	clone_size	cdr3_nt	cdr3_aa
TRBV7-3	TRBJ2-1	TRBD2	-	TGTGCCAGCAGCTCCGGGGGGGACTCCTACAATGAGCAGTTCTTC	CASSSGGDSYNEQFF
TRBV5-4	TRBJ2-6	-	-	TGTGCCAGCAGCTTGGGGGGAGCTGGGGCCAACGTCCTGACTTTC	CASSLGGAGANVLTF
TRBV11-2	TRBJ2-3	-	-	TGTGCCAGCAGCTTCCCCTCAGATACGCAGTATTTT	CASSFPSDTQYF
TRBV4-3	TRBJ1-2	-	-	TGCGCCAGCAGCCCCGGGGAATGGGCCTATGGCTACACCTTC	CASSPGEWAYGYTF
TRBV19	TRBJ2-1	TRBD2	-	TGTGCCAGTAAACCCGGGGGGATCCCTTGGAATGAGCAGTTCTTC	CASKPGGIPWNEQFF
TRBV10-3	TRBJ2-7	-	-	TGTGCCATCAGTGAGTCCGCGGGTTTAAGCTACGAGCAGTACTTC	CAISESAGLSYEQYF
TRBV7-6	TRBJ2-7	-	-	TGTGCCAGCAGCTCTACCGGGAACCCGAAAGTTTACGAGCAGTACTTC	CASSSTGNPKVYEQYF
TRBV19	TRBJ1-1	-	-	TGTGCCAGTGGGGCCGTCTTAAGAACTGAAGCTTTCTTT	CASGAVLRTEAFF
TRBV9	TRBJ2-7	TRBD2	-	TGTGCCAGCAGCGTAGGGACTAGCGGGAGGGCCCCGGGCGAGCAGTACTTC	CASSVGTSGRAPGEQYF
TRBV29-1	TRBJ1-1	TRBD1	-	TGCAGCGTTGGGACAGGGGGAATTGAAGCTTTCTTT	CSVGTGGIEAFF
TRBV27	TRBJ1-2	-	-	TGTGCCAGCAGCCTGGGAGCGGCAGGAAACTATGGCTACACCTTC	CASSLGAAGNYGYTF
TRBV2	TRBJ1-5	-	-	TGTGCCAGCAGTGAGGCGGGGGTTAATCAGCCCCAGCATTTT	CASSEAGVNQPQHF
TRBV2	TRBJ2-7	-	once	TGTGCCAGTGACACGGGACATTCCTACGAGCAGTACTTC	CASDTGHSYEQYF
TRBV28	TRBJ1-5	TRBD1	-	TGTGCCAGCAGTTCCGGACAGGATAGCAATCAGCCCCAGCATTTT	CASSSGQDSNQPQHF
TRBV7-9	TRBJ2-7	-	-	TGTGCCAGCAGCTTTGCAGGGGACGAGCAGTACTTC	CASSFAGDEQYF
TRBV6-6	TRBJ1-5	TRBD1	-	TGTGCCAGCAGAGACAGGGTGGATCAGCCCCAGCATTTT	CASRDRVDQPQHF
TRBV28	TRBJ1-2	-	-	TGTGCCAGCAGTTTAACCCAGGGAAATGGCTACACCTTC	CASSLTQGNGYTF
TRBV7-9	TRBJ2-7	TRBD1	-	TGTGCCAGCAGCCAAGACAGGGGCTCCCGAACCTACGAGCAGTACTTC	CASSQDRGSRTYEQYF
TRBV5-1	TRBJ2-1	-	-	TGCGCCAGCAGCTTTGTTCCGGGGAATGAGCAGTTCTTC	CASSFVPGNEQFF
TRBV27	TRBJ2-7	-	-	TGTGCCAGCAGTCCCGAGCTAGCGAGAGCCTACGAGCAGTACTTC	CASSPELARAYEQYF
TRBV5-6	TRBJ2-7	-	-	TGTGCCAGCAGCTTGAGGGGGATCTACGAGCAGTACTTC	CASSLRGIYEQYF
TRBV6-1	TRBJ1-1	-	-	TGTGCCAGCAGTGAAGTACAACTGAACACTGAAGCTTTCTTT	CASSEVQLNTEAFF
TRBV7-3	TRBJ2-2	-	-	TGTGCCAGCAGCTTATACAGCACCGGGGAGCTGTTTTTT	CASSLYSTGELFF
TRBV4-3	TRBJ2-3	-	-	TGCGCCAGCAGCCAAGGCGGCTGGTTGACGCCAGATACGCAGTATTTT	CASSQGGWLTPDTQYF